Listed below are T cell receptor beta chains from one sample, sequenced in a study of identifying expanded T cells in peripheral blood. TCRdb keeps only in-frame clones here, not all; method: immunoSEQ multiplex PCR. Counted here are roughly 120,000 clones, less than 90% occurring once; the ten biggest clones make up just under 8.5%. Sequences were obtained from blood. Receptor source: a person between 18 and 69 years old in good health. The CDR3 runs from the conserved cysteine through the conserved F or W. The D gene is left open where the match is weak. Some rows mark clone size as missing; the rest say once, few, many or name a class of expanded clone.

TGCAGCGGCAACCGCGGGAGTGCCAATGAGCAGTTCTTC	CSGNRGSANEQFF	TRBD2	NA	TRBV29-1	TRBJ2-1
TGTGCCAGCAGTGATCAGGTCGGACCGTACGAGCAGTACTTC	CASSDQVGPYEQYF	NA	NA	TRBV2	TRBJ2-7
TGCGCCAGCAGCCCCCAGGTCGGTCAGCCCCAGCATTTT	CASSPQVGQPQHF	NA	once	TRBV4-3	TRBJ1-5
TGTGCCAGCAGCCTACAGAGGGGGAACACTGAAGCTTTCTTT	CASSLQRGNTEAFF	NA	NA	TRBV6-5	TRBJ1-1
TGTGCCAGCAGCCCACTTGGGGACAGGGTGAACACTGAAGCTTTCTTT	CASSPLGDRVNTEAFF	TRBD1	NA	TRBV5-6	TRBJ1-1
TGTGCCAGCAGTCCGAGCGGGGGGGCTTACAATGAGCAGTTCTTC	CASSPSGGAYNEQFF	TRBD2	NA	TRBV2	TRBJ2-1
TGTGCCAGCAGCGCATGGGAGGGGTCCTATGGCTACACCTTC	CASSAWEGSYGYTF	NA	NA	TRBV5-4	TRBJ1-2
TGTGCCAGCAGCGTCGGGTCAGCGTACAATGAGCAGTTCTTC	CASSVGSAYNEQFF	NA	NA	TRBV9	TRBJ2-1
TGTGCCAGCAGCTTAGCGCTGGGGAGGAACACTGAAGCTTTCTTT	CASSLALGRNTEAFF	NA	NA	TRBV7-8	TRBJ1-1
TGTGCCAGCAGCACACCGGACAGTTCGAGCTCCTACAATGAGCAGTTCTTC	CASSTPDSSSSYNEQFF	NA	NA	TRBV7-9	TRBJ2-1
TGTGCCAGCAGTTACTCGAGGGGGGAAGCTTTCTTT	CASSYSRGEAFF	NA	NA	TRBV6-6	TRBJ1-1
TGCGCCAGCAGCTTGGTTCAACCCAACACTGAAGCTTTCTTT	CASSLVQPNTEAFF	NA	NA	TRBV5-1	TRBJ1-1
TGCGCCAGCAGTCAGGACAGTTTGCCCAAAAACATTCAGTACTTC	CASSQDSLPKNIQYF	NA	NA	TRBV23-1	TRBJ2-4